This T cell receptor beta chain was obtained from a study of shared clonotypes between healthy human individuals. Study conclusions and caveats: Generation probability values for non-shared clonotypes were lower than those for clonotypes shared by all four donors. It was observed that roughly 4.8% of naive CD4 clonotypes were shared across several donors. Generally, naive subsets (rather than memory subsets) showed larger estimated richness.

This CDR3 has 16 residues. Per germline, CDR1 ENHRY and CDR2 SYGVKD. V shed 3 bases and J shed 3 bases, with 18 bases lying between them. As for this clone: Its antigen is not identified.

The protocol was immunoSEQ multiplex PCR, while the TCRdb copy is restricted to in-frame clones and leaves out a portion. This table has around 2.5 million clones, roughly 93% appearing once. Donors were healthy HIV-negative adults without recent acute infections or vaccinations. V is TRBV10-3 and J is TRBJ2-7, with D possibly matching TRBD2 (5 bases). Sequencing used naive CD4+ T cells from PBMCs. Subset: CD45RA+ positively selected. The sequence was obtained from a man between 18 and 29 years old in good health. Some clones in this sample may be carry-over from other donors' samples. CDR3 bases: TGTGCCATCAGTGATAGTTTGGAGGACGGACTCTACGAGCAGTACTTC. It yields the protein CAISDSLEDGLYEQYF.